This TCR beta chain was recorded in a study of cytomegalovirus exposure and HLA in healthy donors. The assay was immunoSEQ multiplex PCR, and TCRdb's table has in-frame clones only and misses some. The profile shows some 150,000 clones, approximately 94% of them singletons. As concerns this clone: Its antigen is unknown.

Germline V gene lookup returns CDR1 SQVTM and CDR2 ANQGSEA. The CDR3 contains 13 residues. V shed 5 bases and J 5 bases; nucleotides not matched to a gene: 7. Overall study findings and caveats: In vitro checks showed that a few CMV-associated chains really do target CMV antigens. Overall, approximately 150 TCR beta chains were annotated as cytomegalovirus-associated.

This sequence joins TRBV29-1 and TRBJ2-7; 9 bases match TRBD1. Material for sequencing was PBMCs. The receptor comes from a man younger than 35 in good health and CMV-seropositive. The CDR3 DNA follows: TGCAGCGTTACAGGGGGCGCCTTGAACGAGCAGTACTTC. The encoded protein is CSVTGGALNEQYF.